This T cell receptor beta chain stems from a study of blood T cell repertoires in COVID-19. Study-wide context: The origin of the acute and convalescent COVID-19 samples was the United States, Italy and Spain.

Participants spanned ages roughly 18 to 90 years and resided in 20 to 30 US areas. The data were produced by immunoSEQ multiplex PCR, yet TCRdb's version contains in-frame clones alone and is incomplete. The data hold approximately 180,000 clones, with almost 80% observed a single time. The V gene's germline CDR1 is MNHEY and CDR2 SMNVEV (reference sequence). The V end was cut by 3 bases, the J end by 3 bases, with 6 bases between. This CDR3 comprises 13 residues. The sample was PBMCs or T cells enriched from blood (not recorded which). The TCR was taken from a woman in her forties or fifties who had recovered from COVID-19. The chain uses TRBV27 and TRBJ2-1; D is uncertain. This CDR3 is CASSFADYNEQFF. DNA of the CDR3: TGTGCCAGCAGTTTTGCGGACTACAATGAGCAGTTCTTC.